This T cell receptor (beta chain) was observed in a study of T cell responses to AZD1222 COVID-19 vaccine (dated by TCRdb to 2020 to 2023). Background on the whole study: AZD1222 recipients given second doses at about 4 weeks or at about 12 weeks were pooled, since spike-specific TCR depth and breadth were not found to differ between the two schedules. TCR sequencing covered 233 trial participants: around 210 given two doses of AZD1222 and approximately 26 given two doses of MenACWY control vaccine. Trial participants were enrolled by age into subgroups of 18-55, 56-69 and 70-plus years, and roughly 150, 30 and 60 TCR-sequenced participants, respectively, were included in these subgroups. Overall study outcomes, separate from this receptor: Because no samples from the day 14 peak response were available, repertoires could be characterized only after the peak T cell response. Vaccine-associated CD4 TCRs spanned the whole spike protein, with dominant responses in regions 160-218 and 743-854. A significant rise in spike-specific TCR breadth and depth was observed after two AZD1222 doses relative to day 0 and relative to MenACWY recipients. In the small 56-69-year group, the increase in depth fell short of significance, most likely because of low power. Epitopes outside the regions mutated in the B.1.351 and B.1.1.7 variants were reportedly recognized by nearly half of the unique spike-specific TCRs. Conclusions about previously exposed vaccinees are limited because only a handful of AZD1222 recipients were SARS-CoV-2 seropositive at baseline. Most participants were white British and females outnumbered males, and the authors suggested that clonal diversity may have been underestimated.

The germline V gene provides CDR1 SGHTS and CDR2 YDEGEE. The CDR3, from cysteine to phenylalanine, totals 15 residues. Just CDR3 DNA is preserved here, 45 bases in frame from base 1. V and J are truncated by 0 bases and 6 bases respectively, leaving an intervening sequence of 13 bases. Comment on this clone: This clone's antigen is unknown. Per-nucleotide qualities are absent, and no much larger clonotype sits a single base away.

Interpreted using the paper, the time point label stands for: baseline before first vaccination. Samples from vaccinated people were obtained from the UK trials COV001 and COV002, which included a single-blind randomized controlled phase 2/3 trial of AZD1222 (ChAdOx1 nCoV-19) in healthy adults. For TCRbeta chain sequencing, PBMC samples were collected from trial participants at day 0 and at day 28 after the second dose. The CDR3 regions of human TCRbeta chains were analyzed by immunosequencing. In the paper's pipeline: TCRs in the repertoires were matched against a reference library of SARS-CoV-2-specific TCRs that had been generated with the MIRA antigen-specificity platform. Breadth meant the fraction of unique TCRs that were SARS-CoV-2-associated, whereas depth meant the fraction of total T cells that were SARS-CoV-2-associated. Each spike-specific TCR was assigned to its reactive spike region and to a CD4 or CD8 class using the MIRA data. Log10-transformed breadth and depth values were compared by one-way ANOVA with Sidak's multiple comparisons tests. The table comes from immuneACCESS by way of TCRdb, which keeps in-frame sequences with V and J called. Part of the clones is missing from these tables; in studies checked, under half for an unresolved V gene and the rest for unknown reasons. V, J and clone size reflect that table, while D and trimming were determined from the DNA. Here the sample has roughly 160,000 clones; approximately 93% occur a single time. The ten largest clones add up to over 0.7% of the sample.

The material sequenced was peripheral blood, taken on day 0 of AZD1222 vaccination. The TCR sequence derives from an adult in good health. The chain is assembled from TRBV5-8 and TRBJ1-5, with TRBD1 tentatively as D gene (5 bases match). CDR3 loop: CASSLDGGRLQPQHF. In nucleotide form, the sequence is TGTGCCAGCAGCTTGGATGGGGGGAGGCTTCAGCCCCAGCATTTT.